The 19 T cell receptor beta chains presented below share a single source sample, sequenced in a study of T cell repertoires in cytomegalovirus infection. TCRdb re-derived calls from the reads in MiXCR, one entry per CDR3 protein. The sample lists roughly 150,000 distinct CDR3 sequences; 25% to 35% were seen once. Antigens of these TCRs are unknown. The specimen was CD8+ T cells from cultured PBMCs, collected from culture after CMV antigen stimulation. The receptors shown here come from a human donor in good health (CMV status not recorded). Some clones in this sample may be carry-over from other donors' samples.

A few counts support this clonotype. The chain employs TRBV19 and TRBJ2-1; 8 bases are shared with TRBD2. V dropped 10 bases and J dropped 6; count of bases not matched to a gene: 8. Germline CDR1 reads LNHDA; CDR2 reads SQIVND (reference sequence). CDR3 length: 13 residues. CDR3: CAIGTGGVNEQFF. CDR3 coding DNA: TGTGCCATAGGGACCGGGGGGGTCAATGAGCAGTTCTTC.

The chain has TRBV5-1 and TRBJ2-7; unclear D gene. V lost 0 bases to trimming and J lost 3 bases, with 7 bases between them. This CDR3 comprises 13 residues. The germline CDR1 and CDR2 sequences are SGHRS and YFSETQ. In DNA form, the CDR3 reads TGCGCCAGCAGCTTGGAATTGGGCTACGAGCAGTACTTC. It is translated as CASSLELGYEQYF.

This chain connects TRBV7-9 to TRBJ2-6; D perhaps matches TRBD2 (7 bases). Germline V gene data show CDR1 as SEHNR and CDR2 as FQNEAQ (reference sequence). V was cut by 6 bases and J by 0 bases, with 15 bases left in between. The CDR3 length is 17 residues. In DNA form, the CDR3 reads TGTGCCAGCAGGGTGGGGGGGCTAGACTCTGGGGCCAACGTCCTGACTTTC. This gives the protein CASRVGGLDSGANVLTF.

This clonotype has ten or more counts. The chain links TRBV11-2 to TRBJ2-1; 10 bases align to TRBD2. CDR3 size: 16 residues. CDR1 is SGHAT and CDR2 is FQNNGV in the germline V gene. V gave up 5 bases and J gave up 4 bases; unmatched junction bases: 8. In nucleotides, the CDR3 is TGTGCCAGCAGCAGAATAGCGGGGGGTATATACAATGAGCAGTTCTTC. Residues: CASSRIAGGIYNEQFF.

The table lists this clonotype with a few counts. This chain uses TRBV4-1 with TRBJ2-1, with a tentative D call TRBD1 (8 bases). V lost 4 bases and J lost 8, with 18 bases in between. In germline, CDR1 is MGHRA, CDR2 YSYEKL. The CDR3 is 15 residues long. CDR3 region: CASSLSDRGGDEQFF. The CDR3 bases are TGCGCCAGCAGCCTGAGTGACAGGGGAGGGGATGAGCAGTTCTTC.

The genes are TRBV13 and TRBJ1-6; 8 nucleotides line up with TRBD1. This CDR3 has 13 residues. Germline V gene sequence: CDR1 PRHDT, CDR2 FYEKMQ (reference sequence). J gave up 9 bases and V 6 bases, and 4 bases lay outside the gene matches. CDR3 sequence: CASSTGGGSPLHF. The CDR3, as DNA: TGTGCCAGCAGTACAGGGGGTGGTTCACCCCTCCACTTT.

The rearrangement uses TRBV12-5 and TRBJ2-7; 9 nucleotides line up with TRBD1. This CDR3 is built from 14 residues. Germline values: CDR1 LGHNT, CDR2 FRNRAP. J gave up 6 bases and V 1 base, and 4 bases lay outside the gene matches. CDR3 sequence (DNA): TGTGCTAGTGGTTTGGGGGACAGGGTCTTCGAGCAGTACTTC. Protein sequence: CASGLGDRVFEQYF. Complete variable domain (other parts from reference TRBV12-5 and TRBJ2-7): DARVTQTPRHKVTEMGQEVTMRCQPILGHNTVFWYRQTMMQGLELLAYFRNRAPLDDSGMPKDRFSAEMPDATLATLKIQPSEPRDSAVYFCASGLGDRVFEQYFGPGTRLTVT.

This clonotype was counted between two and nine times. The chain is built from TRBV19 and TRBJ2-1, with 7 bases matching TRBD2. The V gene's germline CDR1 is LNHDA and CDR2 SQIVND (reference sequence). The CDR3 contains 12 residues. J was trimmed by 15 bases and V by 3 bases; bases with no gene match: 8. CDR3 region: CASSIGAGVPFF. The CDR3 nucleotides are TGTGCCAGTAGTATCGGGGCGGGGGTCCCGTTCTTC.

This clonotype was found a few times. J is TRBJ1-6 and V is TRBV4-1; a possible D gene is TRBD1 (5 bases). V was cut by 0 bases and J by 7 bases, with 10 bases left in between. The CDR3 consists of 15 residues. Germline V lookup: CDR1 MGHRA, CDR2 YSYEKL. CDR3 sequence reads: CASSQDDRENSPLHF. The DNA of the CDR3 is TGCGCCAGCAGCCAAGATGACAGAGAGAATTCACCCCTCCACTTT.

This clonotype occurred a few times. J is TRBJ1-5 and V is TRBV27; TRBD1 might be the D (5 bases). Germline CDR1 reads MNHEY; CDR2 reads SMNVEV (reference sequence). Trimming cost V 4 bases and J 2 bases, with 12 bases left between them. The CDR3 covers 15 residues. The CDR3 sequence: CASSWSGDGNQPQHF. For the CDR3, the DNA is TGTGCCAGCAGTTGGTCGGGGGATGGCAATCAGCCCCAGCATTTT.

This clonotype came up many times. This may be a read error: a much more frequent sequence differs by one nucleotide. This chain connects TRBV11-2 to TRBJ2-1, with D tentatively TRBD2 (7 bases). The germline CDR1 and CDR2 sequences are SGHAT and FQNNGV. V was cut by 5 bases and J by 8 bases, with 31 bases left in between. This CDR3 has 19 residues. The CDR3 loop is CASSAWWGGGGALGDEQFF. For the CDR3, the DNA is TGTGCCAGCAGCGCCTGGTGGGGGGGAGGGGGGGCCCTTGGGGATGAGCAGTTCTTC.

This clonotype appeared many times. The chain joins TRBV7-3 to TRBJ2-1, with 12 bases identical to TRBD2. Looked up from germline, CDR1 is SGHTA and CDR2 is FQGTGA. V shed 5 bases, J shed 8 bases, and the junction held 4 bases outside the gene matches. The CDR3 extends over 14 amino acids. CDR3 region: CASSPSGGADEQFF. The CDR3 DNA reads as TGTGCCAGCAGCCCTAGCGGGGGGGCAGATGAGCAGTTCTTC. The complete variable domain, with remaining parts taken from reference TRBV7-3 and TRBJ2-1, reads GAGVSQTPSNKVTEKGKYVELRCDPISGHTALYWYRQSLGQGPEFLIYFQGTGAADDSGLPNDRFFAVRPEGSVSTLKIQRTERGDSAVYLCASSPSGGADEQFFGPGTRLTVL.

This chain joins TRBV12-3 or TRBV12-4 and TRBJ2-2, with 7 positions matching TRBD2. The CDR3 is 14 residues long. After removal of 6 bases from V and 1 base from J, the junction contained 2 bases not matched to a gene. CDR3 nucleotide sequence: TGTGCCAGCAGCTGGGAGGGGAACACCGGGGAGCTGTTTTTT. Protein sequence: CASSWEGNTGELFF.

This clonotype was recorded many times. The chain is built from TRBV7-8 and TRBJ1-2; D gene unclear. Germline loops: CDR1 SGHVS, CDR2 FQNEAQ. The V end was cut by 1 base, the J end by 4 bases, with 16 bases between. This CDR3 region has 16 residues. This CDR3 reads CASSLGRTGGSYGYTF. Written as DNA, the CDR3 is TGTGCCAGCAGCTTAGGCCGGACCGGAGGGAGCTATGGCTACACCTTC.

The chain has TRBV7-9 and TRBJ2-1; 7 nucleotides match TRBD1. CDR3 length equals 14 residues. V lost 4 bases, J lost 5 bases, and 5 bases stayed unmatched. Germline V gives CDR1 SEHNR, CDR2 FQNEAQ (reference sequence). The CDR3, as DNA: TGTGCCAGCAGCTCCGGGACAGTTGACAATGAGCAGTTCTTC. It codes for CASSSGTVDNEQFF.

This clonotype was counted between two and nine times. This chain uses TRBV27 with TRBJ1-1; D remains ambiguous. Trimming took 5 bases from V and 1 from J, leaving 14 bases between them. CDR1 MNHEY and CDR2 SMNVEV come from the germline V gene (reference sequence). The CDR3 has 15 residues. CDR3 nucleotide sequence: TGTGCCAGCAGTCCGTGGGGAGGGTCGAACACTGAAGCTTTCTTT. Translating gives CASSPWGGSNTEAFF.

This clonotype showed up just a few times. The genes are TRBV11-1 and TRBJ1-2; the D gene is possibly TRBD1 (5 bases). Deletions cut 2 bases from V and 4 bases from J, with 11 bases between. This CDR3 comprises 14 residues. In germline, CDR1 is SGHAT, CDR2 FQDESV (reference sequence). CDR3 sequence (DNA): TGTGCCAGCAGCTTACGGGGGTCGACCTATGGCTACACCTTC. This sequence encodes CASSLRGSTYGYTF.

This clonotype was counted ten times or more. The rearrangement uses TRBV3-1 and TRBJ2-1; D is possibly TRBD1 or TRBD2 (5 bases each). Looked up from germline, CDR1 is LGHDT and CDR2 is YNNKEL (reference sequence). Trimming took off 1 base at V and 5 bases at J, with 15 bases between the two ends. The CDR3 consists of 16 residues. In DNA form, the CDR3 reads TGTGCCAGCAGCCAAGGGTTCAGCGGACAAAACAATGAGCAGTTCTTC. It is translated as CASSQGFSGQNNEQFF.

The rearrangement uses TRBV11-2 and TRBJ1-3, with no clear D. The CDR3 is 15 residues long. The V end lost 1 base, the J end lost 0 bases, and 7 bases lay between the germline ends. Germline CDR1 is SGHAT and CDR2 is FQNNGV. The CDR3 sequence is CASSLGGPSGNTIYF. In DNA, the CDR3 is TGTGCCAGCAGCTTAGGCGGACCCTCTGGAAACACCATATATTTT.